The next 26 T cell receptor beta chains were all read from a single sample in a study of long-term antiretroviral therapy in people with HIV. Version v3.0 of the immunoSEQ assay was performed at survey level. Method: immunoSEQ multiplex PCR; TCRdb's copy keeps in-frame clones and lacks some. The sample records about 20,000 clones, roughly 84% being singletons. Sample: unsorted PBMCs, taken 1.2 years after starting antiretroviral therapy. All receptors come from a woman in her forties with HIV.

This clone was detected only a few times. The chain carries TRBV11-2 and TRBJ2-5; 8 bases are shared with TRBD2. Trimming took 0 bases from V and 4 from J; bases not matched to a gene: 7. Germline loops: CDR1 SGHAT, CDR2 FQNNGV. This CDR3 is built from 16 residues. The CDR3 spells CASSLDLSGSGETQYF. Here the CDR3 DNA reads TGTGCCAGCAGCTTAGATTTAAGCGGGAGTGGAGAGACCCAGTACTTC.

This chain uses TRBV5-1 with TRBJ2-1; 7 bases are a match to TRBD1. From germline, CDR1 is SGHRS and CDR2 YFSETQ. CDR3 length equals 15 residues. V dropped 4 bases and J dropped 0; count of bases not matched to a gene: 4. The CDR3 reads CASSRDSSSYNEQFF. Here the CDR3 DNA reads TGCGCCAGCAGCAGGGACAGTTCCTCCTACAATGAGCAGTTCTTC.

The genes are TRBV29-1 and TRBJ1-2; 7 nucleotides agree with TRBD1. V was pared by 4 bases and J by 6 bases, with 8 bases of the junction left unmatched. The CDR3 is 13 residues long. Germline lookup yields CDR1 SQVTM and CDR2 ANQGSEA. The CDR3 DNA reads as TGCAGCGTTGCAGGGGGGCGTTTGGATGGCTACACCTTC. Its protein is CSVAGGRLDGYTF.

The V call is TRBV7-8, the J call TRBJ1-1; maybe TRBD1 (5 bases). The CDR3 length is 15 residues. V was pared by 1 base and J by 0 bases, with 9 bases between. Germline V lookup: CDR1 SGHVS, CDR2 FQNEAQ. CDR3 region: CASSLDIRVNTEAFF. The CDR3 DNA reads TGTGCCAGCAGCTTAGACATCAGGGTGAACACTGAAGCTTTCTTT.

This chain links TRBV2 with TRBJ2-7; perhaps TRBD1 as D (6 bases). The germline V and J ends were trimmed by 1 base and 0 bases, with 10 bases remaining between them. The CDR3 consists of 15 residues. The germline V gene has CDR1 SNHLY and CDR2 FYNNEI. CDR3 bases: TGTGCCAGCAGTGAAGGGACAGACGTCTCCTACGAGCAGTACTTC. It encodes CASSEGTDVSYEQYF.

The chain employs TRBV4-1 and TRBJ1-5; D gene uncertain. CDR1 is MGHRA, CDR2 YSYEKL, per germline. This CDR3 contains 15 residues. V shed 1 base and J shed 2 bases, with 9 bases lying between them. The chain's CDR3 is CASSQGNRGNQPQHF. In DNA, the CDR3 is TGCGCCAGCAGCCAAGGGAACAGAGGCAATCAGCCCCAGCATTTT.

The V and J genes are TRBV28 and TRBJ2-2, with 12 bases matching TRBD2. Unmatched junction bases numbered 10, after V lost 7 bases and J lost 7 bases. This CDR3 comprises 16 residues. Germline V gene data show CDR1 as MDHEN and CDR2 as SYDVKM. The CDR3 protein is CASTYPTSGRVGELFF. In nucleotides, the CDR3 is TGTGCCAGCACCTACCCGACTAGCGGGAGAGTCGGGGAGCTGTTTTTT. The whole variable domain, remainder taken from reference TRBV28 and TRBJ2-2, is DVKVTQSSRYLVKRTGEKVFLECVQDMDHENMFWYRQDPGLGLRLIYFSYDVKMKEKGDIPEGYSVSREKKERFSLILESASTNQTSMYLCASTYPTSGRVGELFFGEGSRLTVL.

The V and J genes are TRBV6-1 and TRBJ1-1; perhaps TRBD1 as D (5 bases). The germline CDR1 and CDR2 sequences are MNHNS and SASEGT. The V end lost 8 bases, the J end lost 4 bases, and 14 bases lay between the germline ends. This CDR3 is built from 13 residues. The DNA of the CDR3 is TGTGCCAGCTTCACGGGGGTAATCACTGAAGCTTTCTTT. The encoded protein is CASFTGVITEAFF.

The rearrangement joins TRBV5-5 to TRBJ2-7; D gene uncertain. V was clipped by 3 bases and J by 0 bases, with 13 bases between them. Germline CDR1 and CDR2: SGHKS and YYEKEE (reference sequence). The CDR3 loop spans 15 amino acids. CDR3 DNA: TGTGCCAGCAGCTACGGGTTCGGGTTCTCCTACGAGCAGTACTTC. Translating it yields CASSYGFGFSYEQYF. The entire variable domain, with the rest obtained from reference TRBV5-5 and TRBJ2-7, is as follows: DAGVTQSPTHLIKTRGQQVTLRCSPISGHKSVSWYQQVLGQGPQFIFQYYEKEERGRGNFPDRFSARQFPNYSSELNVNALLLGDSALYLCASSYGFGFSYEQYFGPGTRLTVT.

The chain uses TRBV2 and TRBJ1-1; no reliable D call. There are 13 residues in the CDR3. The V gene's germline CDR1 is SNHLY and CDR2 FYNNEI. V gave up 4 bases and J gave up 4 bases, with 10 bases separating them. CDR3 DNA: TGTGCCAGCAGTGGGGTGGTTACCACTGAAGCTTTCTTT. Translation gives CASSGVVTTEAFF.

This clone was counted once. The gene calls are TRBV4-2 and TRBJ2-3; TRBD2 matches 10 bases. With 0 bases clipped from V and 5 bases from J, the junction kept 14 bases outside the gene matches. The CDR3 is 19 residues long. Germline V lookup: CDR1 LGHNA, CDR2 YNFKEQ. CDR3 amino acids: CASSQDPGGSSGRGDTQYF. The CDR3 nucleotides read TGTGCCAGCAGCCAAGACCCTGGGGGTTCTAGCGGGAGAGGAGATACGCAGTATTTT.

The rearrangement joins TRBV4-1 to TRBJ2-1; the D is unclear. Looked up from germline, CDR1 is MGHRA and CDR2 is YSYEKL. The CDR3 is 14 residues long. Trimming cost V 5 bases and J 5 bases, with 13 bases left between them. The CDR3 DNA is TGCGCCAGCAGCGCTCCGAGAAAAGACAATGAGCAGTTCTTC. This translates into CASSAPRKDNEQFF.

This clone was seen only a few times. The chain recombines TRBV4-1 with TRBJ1-2; D unresolved. Trimming shortened V by 0 bases and J by 1 base, and 9 bases separated the two germline ends. The CDR3 totals 15 residues. Germline V gene data show CDR1 as MGHRA and CDR2 as YSYEKL. CDR3 sequence reads: CASSQETTVNYGYTF. CDR3 DNA sequence: TGCGCCAGCAGCCAAGAAACCACAGTTAACTATGGCTACACCTTC.

The chain carries TRBV6-5 and TRBJ2-7, with D tentatively TRBD1 (6 bases). V was trimmed by 2 bases and J by 3 bases, leaving 11 bases between them. The length of the CDR3 is 14 residues. Germline V gives CDR1 MNHEY, CDR2 SVGAGI. CDR3 region: CASSYQDRLYEQYF. As DNA, the CDR3 is TGTGCCAGCAGTTACCAGGACAGACTCTACGAGCAGTACTTC.

The CDR3 DNA reads TGTGCCAGCAGCCAAGAACGGTCTAGCACAGATACGCAGTATTTT. Amino acid sequence: CASSQERSSTDTQYF. This chain links TRBV4-2 with TRBJ2-3; D gene unclear. Looked up from germline, CDR1 is LGHNA and CDR2 is YNFKEQ. The CDR3 totals 15 residues. The germline V and J ends were trimmed by 0 bases and 0 bases, with 7 bases remaining between them.

DNA for the CDR3: TGCAGCGTAGCCGGGACCTCTTACAATGAGCAGTTCTTC. It specifies CSVAGTSYNEQFF. The V gene is TRBV29-1, the J gene TRBJ2-1; TRBD1 or TRBD2 may be the D gene (5 bases each). The V gene lost 6 bases and the J gene lost 4 bases, with 13 bases spanning the gap. Germline assignment: CDR1 SQVTM and CDR2 ANQGSEA. This CDR3 is 13 amino acids long.

This rearrangement joins TRBV5-3 to TRBJ2-3; D tentatively reads TRBD1 or TRBD2 (5 bases each). TRBV5-3 belongs to the ORF category, with a function that is uncertain. The CDR3 covers 16 residues. Trimming cost V 0 bases and J 5 bases, with 16 bases left between them. CDR3 DNA sequence: TGTGCCAGAAGCTTGGAGGGGTTTCCGAGGGAAGATACGCAGTATTTT. Amino acids: CARSLEGFPREDTQYF.

This clone was detected only a few times. The chain combines TRBV2 with TRBJ2-7; unclear D gene. The CDR3 totals 12 residues. V was shortened by 4 bases and J by 2 bases, with 6 bases between the two germline ends. Germline V CDR1 and CDR2: SNHLY, FYNNEI. Here the CDR3 reads CASSVSTYEQYF. The CDR3 DNA is TGTGCCAGCAGTGTATCCACCTACGAGCAGTACTTC.

A single count supports this clone. V and J are TRBV7-8 and TRBJ2-4; 7 nucleotides agree with TRBD1. The CDR3 has 18 residues. J lost 0 bases, V lost 5 bases, and 13 bases had no gene match. Germline CDR1 reads SGHVS; CDR2 reads FQNEAQ. DNA for the CDR3: TGTGCCAGCAGCCTAGACCCATACGAGGGGGCAGCCAAAAACATTCAGTACTTC. This gives the protein CASSLDPYEGAAKNIQYF.

The J gene is TRBJ1-3, the V gene TRBV5-1, with D tentatively TRBD1 (5 bases). The CDR3 has 17 amino acids. Deletions cut 0 bases from V and 0 bases from J, with 13 bases between. Germline lookup yields CDR1 SGHRS and CDR2 YFSETQ. CDR3 region: CASSLAEGDLSGNTIYF. Written as DNA, the CDR3 is TGCGCCAGCAGCTTGGCCGAAGGGGATCTCTCTGGAAACACCATATATTTT.

The V call is TRBV18, the J call TRBJ2-3; D is uncertain. The CDR3 spans 16 residues. Germline V CDR1 and CDR2: KGHSH, LQKENI. V lost 1 base and J lost 0, with 11 bases in between. CDR3 in amino acids: CASSPRSMGSTDTQYF. As DNA, the CDR3 is TGTGCCAGCTCACCACGGAGCATGGGCAGCACAGATACGCAGTATTTT.

The chain couples TRBV19 to TRBJ2-2, with 9 bases lining up with TRBD2. Germline V gene sequence: CDR1 LNHDA, CDR2 SQIVND (reference sequence). This CDR3 has 15 amino acids. V lost 6 bases and J lost 6; bases outside the gene matches: 8. The chain's CDR3 is CASRSGLAGPGELFF. The CDR3, as DNA: TGTGCCAGTAGATCGGGACTAGCAGGTCCCGGGGAGCTGTTTTTT.

The rearrangement joins TRBV7-8 to TRBJ2-3; 10 positions match TRBD2. V gave up 1 base and J gave up 0 bases; unmatched junction bases: 7. Germline CDR1 reads SGHVS; CDR2 reads FQNEAQ. The CDR3 runs to 18 residues. This chain's CDR3 is CASSLGMTSGPSTDTQYF. In DNA, the CDR3 is TGTGCCAGCAGCTTAGGGATGACTAGCGGGCCCAGCACAGATACGCAGTATTTT. The whole variable domain, remainder taken from reference TRBV7-8 and TRBJ2-3, is GAGVSQSPRYKVAKRGQDVALRCDPISGHVSLFWYQQALGQGPEFLTYFQNEAQLDKSGLPSDRFFAERPEGSVSTLKIQRTQQEDSAVYLCASSLGMTSGPSTDTQYFGPGTRLTVL.

The chain combines TRBV7-3 with TRBJ2-1; 10 bases fit TRBD2. There are 16 residues in the CDR3. Trimming removed 2 bases from V and 4 bases from J; junction bases left unmatched: 5. Germline V gene sequence: CDR1 SGHTA, CDR2 FQGTGA. CDR3 amino acids: CASSLLAGESYNEQFF. The CDR3 DNA is TGTGCCAGCAGCTTACTAGCGGGAGAGTCATACAATGAGCAGTTCTTC.

The V and J genes are TRBV5-4 and TRBJ2-1; TRBD2 matches at 7 bases. This CDR3 comprises 16 residues. Germline V CDR1 and CDR2: SGHNT, YYREEE (reference sequence). V lost 0 bases to trimming and J lost 4 bases; unmatched junction nucleotides: 7. The CDR3: CASSLGAGESYNEQFF. The CDR3 region has the DNA TGTGCCAGCAGCTTGGGTGCGGGAGAGTCTTACAATGAGCAGTTCTTC.

In this sample, this clone turned up a few times. The chain has TRBV25-1 and TRBJ2-2, with D unresolved. Germline CDR1 MGHDK, CDR2 SYGVNS. Trimming removed 8 bases from V and 7 bases from J, with 5 bases in between. This CDR3 has 10 residues. CDR3 amino acids: CASDGGELFF. The CDR3 DNA reads TGTGCCAGCGACGGCGGGGAGCTGTTTTTT.